Below, one TCR beta chain is given with its context. What it binds is unknown. Trimming at V came to 4 bases and at J to 5 bases, leaving 15 bases not matched to a gene. CDR1 and CDR2 (germline): KGHDR, SFDVKD. This CDR3 has 17 amino acids. The data were taken from a study of vaccination and CD4 T cells after COVID-19. Study-wide background: Convalescent individuals numbered four females and six males, two being Hispanic.

Cultured CD4+ T cell DNA underwent sequencing with the Oncomine TCR Beta short-read assay. TCRdb processed the PCR reads anew with MiXCR; each CDR3 protein has one entry. Among fewer than 7,000 distinct CDR3 sequences listed, about 50% were seen once. Treatment denoted: approximately nine-day PBMC culture with coronavirus spike peptide pools or control peptides (ViraFEST assay). Expansion of antigen-specific T cells with peptide pools by ViraFEST preceded sequencing of TCRs. Scientists separated out CD4+ T cells through negative selection following 10 days in culture. Whole-study findings and limits: 304 of 307 vaccine-specific clones from convalescent patients were spike mono-reactive.

Sample: CD4+ T cells from blood, cultured in vitro. The V and J genes are TRBV24-1 and TRBJ2-5, with 7 bases fitting TRBD1. The clonotype originates from a human donor who had recovered from COVID-19. The CDR3 DNA follows: TGTGCCACCAGTGACAGCGCTGGGGACAGTCGAGGGGAGACCCAGTACTTC. Residues: CATSDSAGDSRGETQYF.